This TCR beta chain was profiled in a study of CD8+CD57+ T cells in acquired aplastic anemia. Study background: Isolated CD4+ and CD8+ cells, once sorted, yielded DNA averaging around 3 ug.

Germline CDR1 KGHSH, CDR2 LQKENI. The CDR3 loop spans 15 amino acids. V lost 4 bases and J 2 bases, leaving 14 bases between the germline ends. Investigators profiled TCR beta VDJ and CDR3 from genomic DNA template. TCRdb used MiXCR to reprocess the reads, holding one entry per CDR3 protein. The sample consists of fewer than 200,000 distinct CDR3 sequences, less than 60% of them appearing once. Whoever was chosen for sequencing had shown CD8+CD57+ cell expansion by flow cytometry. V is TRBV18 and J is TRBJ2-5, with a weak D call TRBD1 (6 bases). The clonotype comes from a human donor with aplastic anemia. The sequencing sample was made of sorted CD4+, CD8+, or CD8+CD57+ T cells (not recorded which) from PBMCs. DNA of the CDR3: TGTGCCAGCTCACGAGATAGGACAGCACAAGAGACCCAGTACTTC. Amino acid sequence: CASSRDRTAQETQYF. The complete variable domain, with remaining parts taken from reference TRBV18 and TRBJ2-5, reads NAGVMQNPRHLVRRRGQEARLRCSPMKGHSHVYWYRQLPEEGLKFMVYLQKENIIDESGMPKERFSAEFPKEGPSILRIQQVVRGDSAAYFCASSRDRTAQETQYFGPGTRLLVL.